The 29 T cell receptor beta chains listed next were all sequenced from one sample in a study of human T cells and chemical hapten exposure. MiXCR, applied by TCRdb to the RACE reads, yields one record per CDR3 protein. Seen here are approximately 87,000 distinct CDR3 sequences, around 10% observed once, and the top ten hold around 3%. Sample time point: patch test 2, 6 weeks after DPC sensitization. This sample's treatment: therapeutic diphenylcyclopropenone sensitization with weekly scalp DPC. The sample here was whole blood, taken in connection with sensitization to the hapten diphenylcyclopropenone (DPC). The source of these receptors is a woman aged 40 to 55 with alopecia areata. Some clones in this sample may be carry-over from other donors' samples.

This chain uses TRBV7-2 with TRBJ2-5; 8 bases match TRBD1. Germline V gene data show CDR1 as SGHTA and CDR2 as FQGNSA. J was trimmed by 5 bases and V by 8 bases; bases with no gene match: 7. This CDR3 region has 13 residues. This CDR3 reads CASATGGTETQYF. Written as DNA, the CDR3 is TGTGCCAGCGCCACAGGGGGGACGGAGACCCAGTACTTC.

This chain connects TRBV15 to TRBJ2-5; TRBD1 matches at 8 bases. The germline CDR1 and CDR2 sequences are LNHNV and YYDKDF (reference sequence). J was trimmed by 7 bases and V by 1 base; bases with no gene match: 11. The CDR3 runs 16 residues. CDR3 amino acids: CATSRGPGQVVATQYF. The CDR3, as DNA: TGTGCCACCAGCAGAGGACCGGGACAGGTCGTGGCGACCCAGTACTTC. The full variable domain, completed using reference TRBV15 and TRBJ2-5, is DAMVIQNPRYQVTQFGKPVTLSCSQTLNHNVMYWYQQKSSQAPKLLFHYYDKDFNNEADTPDNFQSRRPNTSFCFLDIRSPGLGDTAMYLCATSRGPGQVVATQYFGPGTRLLVL.

Ten or more counts support this clonotype. J is TRBJ2-3 and V is TRBV23-1, with D unclear. TRBV23-1 is noted as an ORF with a role that remains uncertain. This CDR3 has 14 residues. Trimming took 1 base from V and 2 from J, leaving 7 bases between them. As DNA, the CDR3 is TGCGCCAGCAGTCAATTTGCAGACACAGATACGCAGTATTTT. Protein sequence: CASSQFADTDTQYF.

The sample holds many counts of this clonotype. The chain links TRBV30 to TRBJ2-3, with 9 bases aligning to TRBD2. The CDR3 covers 15 residues. The junction had 7 bases not matched to a gene; V was cut back by 3 bases and J by 3 bases. The germline V gene encodes CDR1 GTSNPN and CDR2 SVGIG (reference sequence). CDR3 sequence: CAWSGSGGITDTQYF. Here the CDR3 DNA reads TGTGCCTGGAGCGGTAGCGGGGGAATAACAGATACGCAGTATTTT.

The chain joins TRBV5-1 to TRBJ1-2, with D tentatively TRBD1 (5 bases). The V gene lost 1 base and the J gene lost 8 bases, with 12 bases spanning the gap. The CDR3 sequence is 13 residues long. CDR1 and CDR2 from the germline V gene are SGHRS and YFSETQ. The chain's CDR3 is CASSLIPKGGYTF. CDR3 sequence (DNA): TGCGCCAGCAGCTTGATCCCCAAGGGGGGCTACACCTTC.

This clonotype was seen many times. The chain uses TRBV12-3 or TRBV12-4 and TRBJ2-1, with a possible D match to TRBD1 (6 bases). The CDR3 totals 15 residues. The germline V and J ends were trimmed by 6 bases and 0 bases, with 12 bases remaining between them. The DNA of the CDR3 is TGTGCCAGCAGCCACGACAGGAGCTCCTACAATGAGCAGTTCTTC. This translates into CASSHDRSSYNEQFF.

The chain joins TRBV30 to TRBJ2-3; D is ambiguous. V lost 2 bases, J lost 6 bases, and 15 bases lay in between. The CDR3 contains 14 residues. Germline V lookup: CDR1 GTSNPN, CDR2 SVGIG (reference sequence). Here the CDR3 DNA reads TGTGCCTGGAGTACGTCCCTCCAAGAGGATACGCAGTATTTT. The encoded protein is CAWSTSLQEDTQYF. The full variable domain, with the rest looked up from reference TRBV30 and TRBJ2-3, is SQTIHQWPATLVQPVGSPLSLECTVEGTSNPNLYWYRQAAGRGLQLLFYSVGIGQISSEVPQNLSASRPQDRQFILSSKKLLLSDSGFYLCAWSTSLQEDTQYFGPGTRLTVL.

This clonotype was seen more than once but under ten times. The chain is built from TRBV7-9 and TRBJ1-6, with a weak D call TRBD1 (5 bases). V shed 1 base and J shed 7 bases, with 11 bases lying between them. There are 15 residues in the CDR3. Germline CDR1 SEHNR, CDR2 FQNEAQ (reference sequence). The CDR3 here is CASSLGDAVNSPLHF. As DNA, the CDR3 is TGTGCCAGCAGCTTAGGGGACGCAGTCAATTCACCCCTCCACTTT.

This clonotype has at least ten counts. The rearrangement joins TRBV7-3 to TRBJ2-3, with 8 bases identical to TRBD2. V was pared by 5 bases and J by 10 bases, with 14 bases of the junction left unmatched. This CDR3 spans 15 amino acids. Germline CDR1 and CDR2: SGHTA and FQGTGA. The CDR3 is CASSPPPGLGRAQYF. CDR3 coding DNA: TGTGCCAGCAGCCCTCCCCCGGGACTAGGTCGAGCGCAGTATTTT.

This sequence joins TRBV29-1 and TRBJ2-7; a weak D match, TRBD1 (5 bases). V was trimmed by 6 bases and J by 3 bases, leaving 9 bases between them. The CDR3 covers 11 residues. CDR1 SQVTM and CDR2 ANQGSEA come from the germline V gene. The CDR3 DNA reads TGCAGCGTGGTACAGGACTACGAGCAGTACTTC. Protein product: CSVVQDYEQYF.

A word on this clonotype: A much larger clone differs by one base, so this may be a read error. This sequence joins TRBV6-2 or TRBV6-3 and TRBJ1-5; D unresolved. The V and J ends lost 5 bases and 6 bases respectively, with 20 bases between them. Germline V lookup: CDR1 MNHEY, CDR2 SVGEGT. The CDR3 loop spans 16 amino acids. This chain's CDR3 is CASSRTGRQICQPQHF. The CDR3 region has the DNA TGTGCCAGCAGTAGGACGGGGAGACAAATCTGTCAGCCCCAGCATTTT.

This clonotype was seen ten or more times. The chain recombines TRBV7-2 with TRBJ1-5; a weak D match, TRBD1 (5 bases). The CDR3 covers 14 residues. Germline V lookup: CDR1 SGHTA, CDR2 FQGNSA. V gave up 5 bases and J gave up 1 base, with 9 bases separating them. The CDR3 DNA follows: TGTGCCAGCAGCCGCGAGGGGAGCAATCAGCCCCAGCATTTT. Amino acid sequence: CASSREGSNQPQHF.

This clonotype was seen a few times. The chain recombines TRBV5-6 with TRBJ1-2; D remains ambiguous. There are 12 residues in the CDR3. CDR1 and CDR2 from the germline V gene are SGHDT and YYEEEE. Trimming pared 1 base from V and 4 bases from J, leaving 5 bases between. In DNA form, the CDR3 reads TGTGCCAGCAGCTTGACCGGCTATGGCTACACCTTC. It translates to CASSLTGYGYTF. Complete variable domain (other parts from reference TRBV5-6 and TRBJ1-2): DAGVTQSPTHLIKTRGQQVTLRCSPKSGHDTVSWYQQALGQGPQFIFQYYEEEERQRGNFPDRFSGHQFPNYSSELNVNALLLGDSALYLCASSLTGYGYTFGSGTRLTVV.

The CDR3 sequence is CASSETGRNIQYF. DNA for the CDR3: TGTGCCAGCAGCGAGACAGGGAGAAACATTCAGTACTTC. The chain has TRBV7-9 and TRBJ2-4; TRBD1 aligns across 7 bases. The CDR3 has 13 amino acids. The germline V gene encodes CDR1 SEHNR and CDR2 FQNEAQ (reference sequence). After removal of 5 bases from V and 6 bases from J, the junction contained 4 bases not matched to a gene.

There are many counts of this clonotype. The chain couples TRBV27 to TRBJ2-7, with D possibly being TRBD1 or TRBD2 (6 bases each). CDR1 and CDR2 from the germline V gene are MNHEY and SMNVEV (reference sequence). There are 14 residues in the CDR3. The V gene lost 2 bases and the J gene lost 2 bases, with 10 bases spanning the gap. Here the CDR3 DNA reads TGTGCCAGCAGTTTAGGGGGGCTCCCCTACGAGCAGTACTTC. It is translated as CASSLGGLPYEQYF.

Note on this clonotype: This could be a read error, since a much larger clone is one nucleotide away. The chain employs TRBV28 and TRBJ2-5; 15 bases align to TRBD2. This CDR3 contains 19 residues. Germline V lookup: CDR1 MDHEN, CDR2 SYDVKM. CDR3 protein: CVSSPSKTGTSGRRKTQYF. CDR3 nucleotide sequence: TGTGTCAGCAGCCCCTCAAAAACCGGGACTAGCGGGAGGAGGAAGACCCAGTACTTC.

This clonotype was counted many times. V gene TRBV29-1 combines with J gene TRBJ2-7; 8 positions match TRBD2. Germline assignment: CDR1 SQVTM and CDR2 ANQGSEA. This CDR3 is built from 13 residues. With 4 bases clipped from V and 4 bases from J, the junction kept 6 bases outside the gene matches. The CDR3 sequence: CSVVLAGRYEQYF. The CDR3 DNA is TGCAGCGTTGTGCTAGCGGGTAGATACGAGCAGTACTTC.

This chain connects TRBV2 to TRBJ2-1; no reliable D call. V gave up 8 bases and J gave up 6 bases, with 14 bases separating them. The CDR3 loop spans 13 amino acids. Germline lookup yields CDR1 SNHLY and CDR2 FYNNEI. The CDR3 DNA reads TGTGCCAGCCTCTGGGTCCCCCGCAATGAGCAGTTCTTC. It yields the protein CASLWVPRNEQFF.

This clonotype has more than one count but fewer than ten. The V and J genes are TRBV4-3 and TRBJ2-1, with 8 positions matching TRBD2. The CDR3 covers 15 residues. From germline, CDR1 is LGHNA and CDR2 YSLEER. V trimming: 3 bases; J trimming: 2 bases; junction bases outside the gene matches: 3. Here the CDR3 reads CASSQRLAPYNEQFF. For the CDR3, the DNA is TGCGCCAGCAGCCAGAGACTAGCGCCCTACAATGAGCAGTTCTTC.

The V gene is TRBV20-1, the J gene TRBJ2-3; D may correspond to TRBD1 or TRBD2 (6 bases each). Germline CDR1 is DFQATT and CDR2 is SNEGSKA (reference sequence). Between the trimmed V and J ends, which lost 0 bases and 2 bases, there was a span of 15 bases. The CDR3 is 16 amino acids. In DNA form, the CDR3 reads TGCAGTGCTAGAGATCCCAGGGGAGGCCCCACAGATACGCAGTATTTT. Protein: CSARDPRGGPTDTQYF.

The V call is TRBV11-2, the J call TRBJ2-7; D is possibly TRBD1 (6 bases). Trimming stripped 2 bases from V and 7 bases from J, with 24 bases between. The CDR3 contains 17 residues. Germline V gene sequence: CDR1 SGHAT, CDR2 FQNNGV. This chain's CDR3 is CASSLRGGWGPGGEQYF. CDR3 in DNA: TGTGCCAGCAGCTTAAGAGGCGGATGGGGGCCGGGTGGAGAGCAGTACTTC.

J is TRBJ2-2 and V is TRBV7-9; D is possibly TRBD2 (5 bases). The CDR3 extends over 13 amino acids. Trimming removed 2 bases from V and 5 bases from J, with 6 bases in between. Germline values: CDR1 SEHNR, CDR2 FQNEAQ (reference sequence). The CDR3, as DNA: TGTGCCAGCAGCTTAAGCGGAACCGGGGAGCTGTTTTTT. Its protein is CASSLSGTGELFF.

This chain links TRBV12-3 or TRBV12-4 with TRBJ1-1; D not certain. The CDR3 runs to 11 residues. V gave up 4 bases and J gave up 3 bases, with 3 bases separating them. The CDR3 DNA reads as TGTGCCAGCAGTTCATACACTGAAGCTTTCTTT. Amino acid sequence: CASSSYTEAFF.

This clonotype was counted at least ten times. The chain has TRBV10-3 and TRBJ2-7; D remains ambiguous. The CDR3 has 11 residues. The germline V gene has CDR1 ENHRY and CDR2 SYGVKD. The ends were cut back, 2 bases at V and 8 bases at J, with 7 bases in the middle. The CDR3 here is CAISETEKQYF. CDR3 coding DNA: TGTGCCATCAGTGAGACCGAGAAGCAGTACTTC.

The gene calls are TRBV28 and TRBJ2-3; the match to TRBD2 covers 7 bases. Germline CDR1 reads MDHEN; CDR2 reads SYDVKM. The CDR3 length is 16 residues. V lost 5 bases, J lost 2 bases, and 10 bases stayed unmatched. This chain's CDR3 is CASSLDERGPTDTQYF. The CDR3 DNA reads TGTGCCAGCAGTCTGGATGAGCGGGGCCCCACAGATACGCAGTATTTT.

The sample holds many counts of this clonotype. The CDR3 loop is CASSLAGDQPQHF. The DNA of the CDR3 is TGTGCCAGCAGCTTAGCGGGAGATCAGCCCCAGCATTTT. The rearrangement joins TRBV7-2 to TRBJ1-5; no firm D call. In germline, CDR1 is SGHTA, CDR2 FQGNSA. Trimming shortened V by 0 bases and J by 5 bases, and 5 bases separated the two germline ends. The CDR3 length is 13 residues.

This clonotype was seen a few times. This rearrangement joins TRBV28 to TRBJ1-6, with D hard to call. The length of the CDR3 is 12 residues. In germline, CDR1 is MDHEN, CDR2 SYDVKM. Trimming left V 5 bases short and J 8 bases short, with 7 bases between. The DNA of the CDR3 is TGTGCCAGCAGTAACCAGCATTCACCCCTCCACTTT. This codes for CASSNQHSPLHF.

Ten or more counts support this clonotype. The chain joins TRBV6-2 or TRBV6-3 to TRBJ2-5; 7 positions agree with TRBD2. CDR1 and CDR2 (germline): MNHEY, SVGEGT. V lost 0 bases to trimming and J lost 4 bases; unmatched junction nucleotides: 5. The CDR3 totals 15 residues. The CDR3 here is CASSYSTSVRETQYF. DNA of the CDR3: TGTGCCAGCAGTTACTCCACTAGCGTCCGAGAGACCCAGTACTTC.

This clonotype was found a few times. The rearrangement uses TRBV20-1 and TRBJ2-2, with 10 bases that match TRBD1. Germline assignment: CDR1 DFQATT and CDR2 SNEGSKA (reference sequence). The V gene end was trimmed by 6 bases and the J gene end by 5 bases; junction bases not matched to a gene: 18. The CDR3 totals 18 residues. Here the CDR3 DNA reads TGCAGTGCGCGCTGGGGACAGGGGCAGGGTAGCGGTACCGGGGAGCTGTTTTTT. Amino acids: CSARWGQGQGSGTGELFF.